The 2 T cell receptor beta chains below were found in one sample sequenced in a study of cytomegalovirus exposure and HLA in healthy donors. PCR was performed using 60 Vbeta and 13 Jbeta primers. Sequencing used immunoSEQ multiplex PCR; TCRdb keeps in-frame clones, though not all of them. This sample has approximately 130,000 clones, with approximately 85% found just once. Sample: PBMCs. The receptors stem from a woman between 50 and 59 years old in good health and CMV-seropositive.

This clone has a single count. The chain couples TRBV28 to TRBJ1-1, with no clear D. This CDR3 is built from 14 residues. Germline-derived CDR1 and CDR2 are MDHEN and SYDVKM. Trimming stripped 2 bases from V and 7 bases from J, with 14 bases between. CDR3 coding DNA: TGTGCCAGCAGTTTAACGGTGAACCGCCGTGAAGCTTTCTTT. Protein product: CASSLTVNRREAFF.

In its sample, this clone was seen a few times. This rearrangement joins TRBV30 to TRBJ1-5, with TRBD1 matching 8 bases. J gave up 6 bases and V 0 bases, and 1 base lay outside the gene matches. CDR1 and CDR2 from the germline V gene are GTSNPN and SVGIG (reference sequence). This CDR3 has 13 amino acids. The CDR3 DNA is TGTGCCTGGAGTGTAACAGGGGGTCAGCCCCAGCATTTT. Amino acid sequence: CAWSVTGGQPQHF.